Listed below are T cell receptor beta chains from one sample, sequenced in a study of T cells in Graves' hyperthyroidism and ophthalmopathy. TCRdb recomputed calls from the multiplex PCR reads with MiXCR, one row per CDR3 protein. The data show 490,000 or so distinct CDR3 sequences, with roughly 22% seen just once and about 53% held by the top ten. Input material: blood. Every receptor here comes from a woman between 65 and 79 years old with Graves' ophthalmopathy. Both conserved end residues are part of each CDR3. The order of the fields is V gene, D gene, J gene, clone size, CDR3 protein, CDR3 DNA. A D gene is named only where the DNA matches it firmly. Clone size is not always given. Where it is, it says once, few, many or a class for expanded clones.

v_gene: TRBV3-1; d_gene: -; j_gene: TRBJ2-2; abundance: -; CDR3aa: CASSRADPNTGELFF; CDR3nt: TGTGCCAGCAGCCGAGCAGATCCAAACACCGGGGAGCTGTTTTTT
v_gene: TRBV2; d_gene: -; j_gene: TRBJ2-1; abundance: many; CDR3aa: CASSDWTAAYNEQFF; CDR3nt: TGTGCCAGCAGTGACTGGACTGCCGCCTACAATGAGCAGTTCTTC
v_gene: TRBV6-1; d_gene: TRBD2; j_gene: TRBJ2-3; abundance: -; CDR3aa: CASSPPGATSMGTQYF; CDR3nt: TGTGCCAGCAGTCCCCCCGGGGCGACTAGCATGGGTACGCAGTATTTT
v_gene: TRBV11-1; d_gene: TRBD1; j_gene: TRBJ2-1; abundance: many; CDR3aa: CASSLGTVSYNEQFF; CDR3nt: TGTGCCAGCAGCTTGGGGACAGTCTCCTACAATGAGCAGTTCTTC
v_gene: TRBV10-1; d_gene: -; j_gene: TRBJ2-1; abundance: -; CDR3aa: CASSGAAGHEQFF; CDR3nt: TGCGCCAGCAGTGGGGCAGCGGGTCATGAGCAGTTCTTC
v_gene: TRBV24-1; d_gene: TRBD2; j_gene: TRBJ2-1; abundance: many; CDR3aa: CATSPGLAGFDYNEQFF; CDR3nt: TGTGCCACCAGTCCGGGACTAGCGGGGTTTGATTACAATGAGCAGTTCTTC
v_gene: TRBV19; d_gene: -; j_gene: TRBJ1-1; abundance: many; CDR3aa: CASSRGNTEAFF; CDR3nt: TGTGCCAGCTCACGGGGGAACACTGAAGCTTTCTTT
v_gene: TRBV28; d_gene: -; j_gene: TRBJ2-7; abundance: many; CDR3aa: CASSKGHEQYF; CDR3nt: TGTGCCAGCAGTAAGGGCCACGAGCAGTACTTC
v_gene: TRBV5-4; d_gene: -; j_gene: TRBJ1-2; abundance: -; CDR3aa: CASSFPGGTYGYTF; CDR3nt: TGTGCCAGCAGCTTCCCGGGGGGTACCTATGGCTACACCTTC
v_gene: TRBV12-5; d_gene: -; j_gene: TRBJ1-4; abundance: few; CDR3aa: CASGSLGTGEKLFF; CDR3nt: TGTGCTAGTGGTTCCCTCGGGACGGGGGAAAAACTGTTTTTT
v_gene: TRBV6-1; d_gene: -; j_gene: TRBJ2-5; abundance: many; CDR3aa: CASRDQETQYF; CDR3nt: TGTGCCAGCAGGGATCAAGAGACCCAGTACTTC
v_gene: TRBV6-2/TRBV6-3; d_gene: -; j_gene: TRBJ1-1; abundance: few; CDR3aa: CASRDMEGTEAFF; CDR3nt: TGTGCCAGCAGGGACATGGAAGGCACTGAAGCTTTCTTT
v_gene: TRBV30; d_gene: TRBD2; j_gene: TRBJ2-7; abundance: -; CDR3aa: CAWGRLAEYEQYF; CDR3nt: TGTGCCTGGGGTAGACTAGCGGAGTACGAGCAGTACTTC
v_gene: TRBV28; d_gene: -; j_gene: TRBJ1-1; abundance: -; CDR3aa: CASRPGGENTEAFF; CDR3nt: TGTGCCAGCAGGCCGGGAGGAGAGAACACTGAAGCTTTCTTT
v_gene: TRBV9; d_gene: TRBD1; j_gene: TRBJ2-2; abundance: -; CDR3aa: CASSVDEGAYTGELFF; CDR3nt: TGTGCCAGCAGCGTAGACGAGGGGGCCTACACCGGGGAGCTGTTTTTT
v_gene: TRBV6-1; d_gene: -; j_gene: TRBJ1-5; abundance: few; CDR3aa: CASRGQHSNQPQHF; CDR3nt: TGTGCCAGCAGAGGACAGCATAGCAATCAGCCCCAGCATTTT
v_gene: TRBV28; d_gene: -; j_gene: TRBJ1-2; abundance: few; CDR3aa: CASSLQGFYGYTF; CDR3nt: TGTGCCAGCAGTTTACAGGGCTTCTATGGCTACACCTTC
v_gene: TRBV7-2; d_gene: TRBD2; j_gene: TRBJ2-1; abundance: -; CDR3aa: CASSSSTGRRLGLAYYNEQFF; CDR3nt: TGTGCCAGCAGCTCCTCAACGGGACGAAGACTCGGACTAGCGTACTACAATGAGCAGTTCTTC
v_gene: TRBV7-2; d_gene: -; j_gene: TRBJ1-5; abundance: few; CDR3aa: CASSLAVGGNQPQHF; CDR3nt: TGTGCCAGCAGCTTAGCCGTGGGAGGCAATCAGCCCCAGCATTTT
v_gene: TRBV29-1; d_gene: -; j_gene: TRBJ2-5; abundance: -; CDR3aa: CSVQTPGETQYF; CDR3nt: TGCAGCGTCCAGACCCCGGGGGAGACCCAGTACTTC
v_gene: TRBV7-2; d_gene: -; j_gene: TRBJ1-1; abundance: many; CDR3aa: CASSPSPANTEAFF; CDR3nt: TGTGCCAGCAGCCCTAGCCCCGCAAACACTGAAGCTTTCTTT
v_gene: TRBV29-1; d_gene: -; j_gene: TRBJ1-2; abundance: -; CDR3aa: CSVDDFGALANYGYTF; CDR3nt: TGCAGCGTTGATGACTTCGGGGCCTTAGCTAACTATGGCTACACCTTC
v_gene: TRBV12-3/TRBV12-4; d_gene: TRBD2; j_gene: TRBJ2-2; abundance: -; CDR3aa: CASSGFLGGSTGELFF; CDR3nt: TGTGCCAGCAGTGGGTTCTTGGGGGGGAGCACCGGGGAGCTGTTTTTT
v_gene: TRBV7-3; d_gene: -; j_gene: TRBJ1-2; abundance: many; CDR3aa: CASSLSGSSGYTF; CDR3nt: TGTGCCAGCAGCTTAAGTGGCAGTTCTGGCTACACCTTC
v_gene: TRBV6-1; d_gene: -; j_gene: TRBJ1-6; abundance: -; CDR3aa: CASSAPGTNSPLHF; CDR3nt: TGTGCCAGCAGCGCACCGGGCACTAATTCACCCCTCCACTTT